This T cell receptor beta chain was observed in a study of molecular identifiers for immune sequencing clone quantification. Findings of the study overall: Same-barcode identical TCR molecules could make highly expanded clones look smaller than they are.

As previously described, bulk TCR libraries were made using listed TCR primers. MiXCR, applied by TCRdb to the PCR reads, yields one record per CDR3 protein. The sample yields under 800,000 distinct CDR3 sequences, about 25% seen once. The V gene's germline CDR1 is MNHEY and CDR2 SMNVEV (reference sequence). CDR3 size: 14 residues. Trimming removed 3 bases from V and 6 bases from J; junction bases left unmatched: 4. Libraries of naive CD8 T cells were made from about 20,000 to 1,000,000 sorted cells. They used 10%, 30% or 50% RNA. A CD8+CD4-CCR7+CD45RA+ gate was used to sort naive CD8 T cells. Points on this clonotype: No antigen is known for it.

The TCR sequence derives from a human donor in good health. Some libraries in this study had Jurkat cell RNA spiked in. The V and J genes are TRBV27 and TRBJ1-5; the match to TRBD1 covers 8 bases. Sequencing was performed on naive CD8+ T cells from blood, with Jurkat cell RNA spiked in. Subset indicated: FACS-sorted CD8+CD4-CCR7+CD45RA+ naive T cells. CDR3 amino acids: CASSFAGGRQPQHF. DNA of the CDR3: TGTGCCAGCAGTTTTGCAGGGGGCCGTCAGCCCCAGCATTTT.